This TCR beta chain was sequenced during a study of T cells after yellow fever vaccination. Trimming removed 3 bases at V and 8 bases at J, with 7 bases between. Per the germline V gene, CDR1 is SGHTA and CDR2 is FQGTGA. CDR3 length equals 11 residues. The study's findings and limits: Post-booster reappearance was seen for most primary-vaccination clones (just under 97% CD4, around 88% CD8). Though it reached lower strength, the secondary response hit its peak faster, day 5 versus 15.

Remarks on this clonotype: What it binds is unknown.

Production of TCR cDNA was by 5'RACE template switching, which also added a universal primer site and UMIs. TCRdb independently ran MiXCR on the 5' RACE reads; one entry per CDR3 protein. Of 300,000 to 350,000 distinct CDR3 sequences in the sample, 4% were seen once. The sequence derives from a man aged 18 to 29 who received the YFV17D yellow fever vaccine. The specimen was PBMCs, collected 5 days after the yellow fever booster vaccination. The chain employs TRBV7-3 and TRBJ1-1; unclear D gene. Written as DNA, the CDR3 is TGTGCCAGCAGCTTCATCAGAGAAGCTTTCTTT. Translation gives CASSFIREAFF. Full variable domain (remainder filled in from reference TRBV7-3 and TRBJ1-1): GAGVSQTPSNKVTEKGKYVELRCDPISGHTALYWYRQSLGQGPEFLIYFQGTGAADDSGLPNDRFFAVRPEGSVSTLKIQRTERGDSAVYLCASSFIREAFFGQGTRLTVV.